This T cell receptor (beta chain) was identified during a study of T cell changes during pregnancy in multiple sclerosis. The V segment lost 3 bases and the J segment 5 bases; nucleotides outside the gene matches: 8. The CDR3 length is 16 residues. The germline V gene has CDR1 SGHTA and CDR2 FQGNSA. Repertoires were generated with immunoSEQ multiplex PCR, while TCRdb's copy carries only in-frame clones and drops some. The table lists tens of thousands of clones, 70% to 90% of them singletons, with under 2% in the top ten. The V and J genes are TRBV7-2 and TRBJ2-1; 9 bases agree with TRBD1. The receptor was isolated from a female donor with multiple sclerosis, enrolled in a pregnancy study. The sequencing here drew on peripheral blood, taken after pregnancy. The CDR3 loop is CASSFRSGTGNNEQFF. DNA for the CDR3: TGTGCCAGCAGCTTCAGATCCGGGACAGGGAACAATGAGCAGTTCTTC.